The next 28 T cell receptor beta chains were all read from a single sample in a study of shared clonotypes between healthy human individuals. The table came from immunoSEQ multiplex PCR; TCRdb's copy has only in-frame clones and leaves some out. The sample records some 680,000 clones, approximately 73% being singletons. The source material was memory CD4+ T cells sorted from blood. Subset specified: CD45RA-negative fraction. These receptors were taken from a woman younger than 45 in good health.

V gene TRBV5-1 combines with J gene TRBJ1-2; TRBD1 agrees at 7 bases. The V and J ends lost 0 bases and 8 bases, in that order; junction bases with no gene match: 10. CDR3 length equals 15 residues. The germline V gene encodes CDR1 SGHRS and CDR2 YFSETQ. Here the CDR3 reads CASSLEGQPRRGYTF. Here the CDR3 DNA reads TGCGCCAGCAGCTTGGAGGGACAGCCTCGTCGCGGCTACACCTTC.

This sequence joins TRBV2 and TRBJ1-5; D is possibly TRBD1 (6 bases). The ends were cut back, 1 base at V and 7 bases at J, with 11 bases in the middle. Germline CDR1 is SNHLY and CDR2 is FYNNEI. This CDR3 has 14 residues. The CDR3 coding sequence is TGTGCCAGCAGTGAAGACAGGGTTCGGCAGCCCCAGCATTTT. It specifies CASSEDRVRQPQHF.

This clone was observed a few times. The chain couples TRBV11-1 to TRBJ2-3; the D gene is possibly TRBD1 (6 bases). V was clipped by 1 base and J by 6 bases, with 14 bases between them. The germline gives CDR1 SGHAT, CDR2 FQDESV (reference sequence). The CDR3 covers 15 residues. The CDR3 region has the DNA TGTGCCAGCAGCTTAGATCTGGGGGCAGGGGATACGCAGTATTTT. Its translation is CASSLDLGAGDTQYF.

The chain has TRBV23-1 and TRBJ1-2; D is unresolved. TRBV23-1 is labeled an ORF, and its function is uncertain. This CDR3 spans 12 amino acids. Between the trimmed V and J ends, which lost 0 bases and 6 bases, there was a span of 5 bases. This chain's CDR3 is CASSQSIDGYTF. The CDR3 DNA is TGCGCCAGCAGTCAATCGATAGATGGCTACACCTTC.

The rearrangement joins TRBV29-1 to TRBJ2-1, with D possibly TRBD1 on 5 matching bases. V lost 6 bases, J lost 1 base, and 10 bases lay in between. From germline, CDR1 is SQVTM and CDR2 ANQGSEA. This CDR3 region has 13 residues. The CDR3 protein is CSVREGSYNEQFF. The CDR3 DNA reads TGCAGCGTCAGGGAAGGGTCCTACAATGAGCAGTTCTTC.

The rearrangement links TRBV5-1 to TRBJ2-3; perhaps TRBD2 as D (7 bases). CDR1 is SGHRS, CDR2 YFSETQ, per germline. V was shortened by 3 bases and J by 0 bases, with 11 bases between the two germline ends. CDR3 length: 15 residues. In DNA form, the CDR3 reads TGCGCCAGCAGCTCAGGGGACTACAGCACAGATACGCAGTATTTT. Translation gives CASSSGDYSTDTQYF.

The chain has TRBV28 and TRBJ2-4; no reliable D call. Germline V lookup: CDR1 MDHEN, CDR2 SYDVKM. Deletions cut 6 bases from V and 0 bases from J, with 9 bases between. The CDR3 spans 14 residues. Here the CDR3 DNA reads TGTGCCAGCAGCAGTAACGTAGCCAAAAACATTCAGTACTTC. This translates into CASSSNVAKNIQYF. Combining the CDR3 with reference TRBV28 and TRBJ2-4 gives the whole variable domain DVKVTQSSRYLVKRTGEKVFLECVQDMDHENMFWYRQDPGLGLRLIYFSYDVKMKEKGDIPEGYSVSREKKERFSLILESASTNQTSMYLCASSSNVAKNIQYFGAGTRLSVL.

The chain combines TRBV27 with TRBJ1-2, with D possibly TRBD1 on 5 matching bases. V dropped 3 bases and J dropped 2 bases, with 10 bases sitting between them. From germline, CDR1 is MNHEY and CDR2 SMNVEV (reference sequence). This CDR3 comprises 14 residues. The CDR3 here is CASSFRRGNYGYTF. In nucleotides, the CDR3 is TGTGCCAGCAGTTTCAGGCGGGGGAACTATGGCTACACCTTC.

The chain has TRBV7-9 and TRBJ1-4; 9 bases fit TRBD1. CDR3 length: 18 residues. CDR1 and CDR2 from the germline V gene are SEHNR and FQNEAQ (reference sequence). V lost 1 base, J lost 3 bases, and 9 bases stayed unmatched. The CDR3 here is CASSLGTGGQGSNEKLFF. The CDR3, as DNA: TGTGCCAGCAGCTTAGGGACTGGGGGACAGGGATCTAATGAAAAACTGTTTTTT.

The DNA for the CDR3 is TGTGCCAGCAGCTGGACTAGTGTCGGCACAGATACGCAGTATTTT. It is translated as CASSWTSVGTDTQYF. This chain connects TRBV7-9 to TRBJ2-3, with 7 bases aligning to TRBD2. CDR1 is SEHNR, CDR2 FQNEAQ, per germline (reference sequence). The trim removed 4 bases at V and 1 base at J, leaving 5 bases unmatched. CDR3 size: 15 residues.

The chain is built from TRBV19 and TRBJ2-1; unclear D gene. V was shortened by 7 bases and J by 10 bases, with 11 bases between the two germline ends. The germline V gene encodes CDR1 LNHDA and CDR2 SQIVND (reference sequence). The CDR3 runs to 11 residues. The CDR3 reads CASIDLGEQFF. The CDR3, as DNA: TGTGCCAGTATTGATCTCGGGGAGCAGTTCTTC. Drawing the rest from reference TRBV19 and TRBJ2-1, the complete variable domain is DGGITQSPKYLFRKEGQNVTLSCEQNLNHDAMYWYRQDPGQGLRLIYYSQIVNDFQKGDIAEGYSVSREKKESFPLTVTSAQKNPTAFYLCASIDLGEQFFGPGTRLTVL.

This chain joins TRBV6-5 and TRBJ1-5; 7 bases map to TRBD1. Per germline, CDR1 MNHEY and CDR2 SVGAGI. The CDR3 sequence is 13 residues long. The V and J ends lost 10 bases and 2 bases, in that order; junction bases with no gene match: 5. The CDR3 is CATRGRGNQPQHF. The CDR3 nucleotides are TGTGCCACGAGGGGGCGAGGCAATCAGCCCCAGCATTTT.

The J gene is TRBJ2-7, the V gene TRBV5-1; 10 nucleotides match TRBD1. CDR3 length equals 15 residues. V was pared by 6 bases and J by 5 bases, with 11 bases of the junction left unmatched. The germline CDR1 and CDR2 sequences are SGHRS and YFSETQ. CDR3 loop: CASNQAGQGYHEQYF. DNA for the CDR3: TGCGCCAGCAACCAGGCGGGACAGGGGTACCACGAGCAGTACTTC.

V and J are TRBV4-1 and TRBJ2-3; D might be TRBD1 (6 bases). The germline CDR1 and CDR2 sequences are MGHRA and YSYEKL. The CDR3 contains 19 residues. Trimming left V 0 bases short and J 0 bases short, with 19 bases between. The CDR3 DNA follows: TGCGCCAGCAGCCAAGATCATGTTGAGGGGGAGCCTAGCACAGATACGCAGTATTTT. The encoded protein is CASSQDHVEGEPSTDTQYF.

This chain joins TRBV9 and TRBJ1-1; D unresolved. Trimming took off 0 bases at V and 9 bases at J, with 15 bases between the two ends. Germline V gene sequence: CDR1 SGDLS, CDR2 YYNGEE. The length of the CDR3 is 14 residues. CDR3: CASSVDGMKGKAFF. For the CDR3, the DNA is TGTGCCAGCAGCGTAGATGGTATGAAGGGTAAAGCTTTCTTT.

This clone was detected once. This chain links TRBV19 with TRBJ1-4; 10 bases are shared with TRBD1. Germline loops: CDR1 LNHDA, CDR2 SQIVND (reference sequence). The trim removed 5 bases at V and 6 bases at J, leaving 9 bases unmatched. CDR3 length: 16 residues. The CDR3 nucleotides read TGTGCCAGTAGTCTAATACCAGGGACAGGGGATGAAAAACTGTTTTTT. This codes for CASSLIPGTGDEKLFF.

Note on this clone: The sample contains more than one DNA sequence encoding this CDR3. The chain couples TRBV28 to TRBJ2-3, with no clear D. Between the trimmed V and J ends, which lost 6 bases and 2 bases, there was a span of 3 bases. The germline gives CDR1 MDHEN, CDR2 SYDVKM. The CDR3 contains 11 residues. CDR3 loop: CASSITDTQYF. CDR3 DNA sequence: TGTGCCAGCAGCATCACAGATACGCAGTATTTT.

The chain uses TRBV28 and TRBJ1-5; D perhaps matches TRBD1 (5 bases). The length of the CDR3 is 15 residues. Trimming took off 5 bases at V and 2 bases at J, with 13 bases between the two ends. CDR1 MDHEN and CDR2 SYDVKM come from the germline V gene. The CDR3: CASSRRGGGNQPQHF. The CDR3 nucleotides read TGTGCCAGCAGTCGGAGGGGCGGCGGCAATCAGCCCCAGCATTTT.

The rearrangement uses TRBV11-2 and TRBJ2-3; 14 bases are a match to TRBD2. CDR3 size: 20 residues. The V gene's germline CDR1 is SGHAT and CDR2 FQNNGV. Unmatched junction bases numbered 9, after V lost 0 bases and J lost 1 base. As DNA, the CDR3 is TGTGCCAGCAGCTTAGAGGGACTAGCGGGAGTAAAGGTTGGCACAGATACGCAGTATTTT. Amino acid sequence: CASSLEGLAGVKVGTDTQYF.

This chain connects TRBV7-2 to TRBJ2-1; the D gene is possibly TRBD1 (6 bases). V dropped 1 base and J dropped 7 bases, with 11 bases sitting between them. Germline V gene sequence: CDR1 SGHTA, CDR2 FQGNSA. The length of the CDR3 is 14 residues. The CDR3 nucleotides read TGTGCCAGCAGCTTAGTGACAGGTGAGAATGAGCAGTTCTTC. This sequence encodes CASSLVTGENEQFF. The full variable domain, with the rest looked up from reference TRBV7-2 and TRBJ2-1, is GAGVSQSPSNKVTEKGKDVELRCDPISGHTALYWYRQSLGQGLEFLIYFQGNSAPDKSGLPSDRFSAERTGGSVSTLTIQRTQQEDSAVYLCASSLVTGENEQFFGPGTRLTVL.

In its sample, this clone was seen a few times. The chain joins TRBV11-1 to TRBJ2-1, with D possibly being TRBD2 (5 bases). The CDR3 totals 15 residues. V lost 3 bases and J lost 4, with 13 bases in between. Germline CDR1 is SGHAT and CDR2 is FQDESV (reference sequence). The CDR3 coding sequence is TGTGCCAGCAGCTTCGGGGTCGGGAAATACAATGAGCAGTTCTTC. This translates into CASSFGVGKYNEQFF.

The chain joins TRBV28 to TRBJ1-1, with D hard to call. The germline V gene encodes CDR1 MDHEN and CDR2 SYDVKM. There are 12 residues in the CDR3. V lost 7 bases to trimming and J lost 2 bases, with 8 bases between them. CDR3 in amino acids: CASKDINTEAFF. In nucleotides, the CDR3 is TGTGCCAGCAAAGATATTAACACTGAAGCTTTCTTT.

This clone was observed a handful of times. CDR3 in amino acids: CAISDSRNTQYF. For the CDR3, the DNA is TGTGCCATCAGTGACTCCCGGAATACGCAGTATTTT. The rearrangement links TRBV10-3 to TRBJ2-3; no clear D gene. Trimming removed 3 bases at V and 7 bases at J, with 8 bases between. There are 12 residues in the CDR3. CDR1 and CDR2 (germline): ENHRY, SYGVKD.

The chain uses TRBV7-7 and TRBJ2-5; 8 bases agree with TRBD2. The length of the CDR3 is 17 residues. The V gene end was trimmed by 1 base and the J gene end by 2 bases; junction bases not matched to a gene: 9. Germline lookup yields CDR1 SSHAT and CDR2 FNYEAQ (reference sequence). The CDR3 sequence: CASSLGPSGPVQETQYF. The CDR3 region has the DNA TGTGCCAGCAGCTTAGGCCCTAGCGGGCCTGTTCAAGAGACCCAGTACTTC. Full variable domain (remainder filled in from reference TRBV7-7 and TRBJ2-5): GAGVSQSPRYKVTKRGQDVTLRCDPISSHATLYWYQQALGQGPEFLTYFNYEAQPDKSGLPSDRFSAERPEGSISTLTIQRTEQRDSAMYRCASSLGPSGPVQETQYFGPGTRLLVL.

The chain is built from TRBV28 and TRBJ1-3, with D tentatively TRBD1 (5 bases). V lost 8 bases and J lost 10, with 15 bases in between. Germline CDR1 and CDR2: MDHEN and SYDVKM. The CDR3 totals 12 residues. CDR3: CASRGAQETIYF. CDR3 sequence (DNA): TGTGCCAGCCGGGGCGCCCAGGAGACCATATATTTT.

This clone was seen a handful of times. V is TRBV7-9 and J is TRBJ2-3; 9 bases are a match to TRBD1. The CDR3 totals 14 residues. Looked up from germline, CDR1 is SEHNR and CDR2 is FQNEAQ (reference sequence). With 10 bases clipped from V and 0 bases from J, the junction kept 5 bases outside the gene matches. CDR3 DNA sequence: TGTGCCATCCCGACAGGGGGAAGCACAGATACGCAGTATTTT. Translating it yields CAIPTGGSTDTQYF.

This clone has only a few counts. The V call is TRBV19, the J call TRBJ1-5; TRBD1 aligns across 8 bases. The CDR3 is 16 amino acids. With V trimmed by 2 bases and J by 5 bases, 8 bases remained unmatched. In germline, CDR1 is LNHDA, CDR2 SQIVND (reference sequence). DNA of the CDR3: TGTGCCAGTAGTATAAGCGGACAGGGTGATTATCAGCCCCAGCATTTT. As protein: CASSISGQGDYQPQHF.

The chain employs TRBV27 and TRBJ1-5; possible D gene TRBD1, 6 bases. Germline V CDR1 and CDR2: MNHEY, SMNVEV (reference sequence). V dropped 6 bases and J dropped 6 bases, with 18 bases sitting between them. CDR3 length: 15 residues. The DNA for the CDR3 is TGTGCCAGCAGCCTGACGCAGTGGGGGGCTCAGCCCCAGCATTTT. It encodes CASSLTQWGAQPQHF.